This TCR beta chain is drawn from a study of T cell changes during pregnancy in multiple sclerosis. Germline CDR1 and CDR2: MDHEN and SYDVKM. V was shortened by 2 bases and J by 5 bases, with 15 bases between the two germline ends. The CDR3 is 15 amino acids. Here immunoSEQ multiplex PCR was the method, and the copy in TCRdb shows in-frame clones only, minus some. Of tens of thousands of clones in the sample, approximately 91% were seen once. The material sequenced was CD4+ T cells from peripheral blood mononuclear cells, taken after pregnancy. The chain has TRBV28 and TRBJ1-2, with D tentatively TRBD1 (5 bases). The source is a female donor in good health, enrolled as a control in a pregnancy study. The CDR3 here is CASSLPRALAYGYTF. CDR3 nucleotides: TGTGCCAGCAGTTTACCCAGGGCATTGGCTTATGGCTACACCTTC.